This TCR beta chain was sequenced during a study of cytomegalovirus exposure and HLA in healthy donors. Study context: An earlier analysis found roughly 110 million unique TCR beta sequences from 200 million or so T cells.

The PCR was carried out with 60 Vbeta primers and 13 Jbeta primers. Measured with immunoSEQ multiplex PCR; TCRdb has only the in-frame clones, and not every one. Of approximately 130,000 clones in the sample, roughly 80% were seen once. Notes on this clone: Antigen: not known.

The CDR3 length is 18 residues. The study, taken as a whole, reports: In all likelihood, a cluster of highly shared sequence variants was a sequencing artifact. According to the study, approximately 150 TCR beta chains were cytomegalovirus-associated.

The J gene is TRBJ2-3, the V gene TRBV21-1; TRBD2 is the table's D call, not checked against the DNA. TRBV21-1 is described as a pseudogene. The sequence came from a man aged 40-55 years in good health and CMV-seronegative. What was sequenced was PBMCs. CDR3 in amino acids: CASSKDRTSGRVSDTQYF. In nucleotides, the CDR3 is TGTGCCAGCAGCAAAGACCGGACTAGCGGGAGGGTCTCAGATACGCAGTATTTT.